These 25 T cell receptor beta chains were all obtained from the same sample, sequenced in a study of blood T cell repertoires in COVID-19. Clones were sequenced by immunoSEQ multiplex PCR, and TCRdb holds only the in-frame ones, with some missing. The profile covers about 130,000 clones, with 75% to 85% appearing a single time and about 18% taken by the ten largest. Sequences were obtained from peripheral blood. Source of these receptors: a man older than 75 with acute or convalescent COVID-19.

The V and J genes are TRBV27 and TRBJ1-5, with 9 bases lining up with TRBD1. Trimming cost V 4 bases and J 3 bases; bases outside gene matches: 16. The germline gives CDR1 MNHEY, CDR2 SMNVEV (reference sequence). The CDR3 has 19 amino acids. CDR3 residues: CASSSTPQSGTGNNQPQHF. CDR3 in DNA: TGTGCCAGCAGTTCCACCCCTCAATCCGGGACAGGGAACAATCAGCCCCAGCATTTT.

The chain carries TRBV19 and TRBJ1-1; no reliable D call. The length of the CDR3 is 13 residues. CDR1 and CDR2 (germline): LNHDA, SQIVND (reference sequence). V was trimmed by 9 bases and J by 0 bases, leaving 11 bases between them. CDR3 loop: CARSEVLNTEAFF. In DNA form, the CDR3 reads TGTGCCAGGTCTGAGGTGTTGAACACTGAAGCTTTCTTT. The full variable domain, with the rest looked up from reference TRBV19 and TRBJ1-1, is DGGITQSPKYLFRKEGQNVTLSCEQNLNHDAMYWYRQDPGQGLRLIYYSQIVNDFQKGDIAEGYSVSREKKESFPLTVTSAQKNPTAFYLCARSEVLNTEAFFGQGTRLTVV.

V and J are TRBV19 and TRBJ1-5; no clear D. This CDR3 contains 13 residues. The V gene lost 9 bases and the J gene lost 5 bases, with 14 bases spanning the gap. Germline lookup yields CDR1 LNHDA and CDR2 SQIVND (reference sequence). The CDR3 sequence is CASRGWVDQPQHF. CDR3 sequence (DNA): TGTGCCAGCCGCGGCTGGGTGGATCAGCCCCAGCATTTT.

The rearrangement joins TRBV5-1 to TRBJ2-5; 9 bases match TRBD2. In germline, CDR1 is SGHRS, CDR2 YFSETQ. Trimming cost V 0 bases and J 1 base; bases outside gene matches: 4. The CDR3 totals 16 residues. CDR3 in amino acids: CASSLGSGGFQETQYF. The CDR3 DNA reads TGCGCCAGCAGCTTGGGTAGCGGGGGATTCCAAGAGACCCAGTACTTC.

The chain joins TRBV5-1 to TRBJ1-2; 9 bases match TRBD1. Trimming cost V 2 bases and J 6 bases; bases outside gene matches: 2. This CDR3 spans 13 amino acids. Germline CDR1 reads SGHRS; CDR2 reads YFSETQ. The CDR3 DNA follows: TGCGCCAGCAGCTTCCGGACAGGGGATGGCTACACCTTC. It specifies CASSFRTGDGYTF.

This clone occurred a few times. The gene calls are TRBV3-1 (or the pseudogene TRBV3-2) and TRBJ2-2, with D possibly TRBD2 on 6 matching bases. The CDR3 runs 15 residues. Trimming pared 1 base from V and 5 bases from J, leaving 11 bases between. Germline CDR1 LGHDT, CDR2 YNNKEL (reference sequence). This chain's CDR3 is CASSQGSAGTGELFF. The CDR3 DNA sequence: TGTGCCAGCAGCCAAGGATCGGCGGGGACCGGGGAGCTGTTTTTT.

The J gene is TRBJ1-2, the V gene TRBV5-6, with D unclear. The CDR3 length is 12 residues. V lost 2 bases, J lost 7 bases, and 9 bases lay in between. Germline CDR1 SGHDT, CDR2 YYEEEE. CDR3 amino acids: CASSFGFAGYTF. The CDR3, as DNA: TGTGCCAGCAGCTTCGGTTTCGCTGGCTACACCTTC.

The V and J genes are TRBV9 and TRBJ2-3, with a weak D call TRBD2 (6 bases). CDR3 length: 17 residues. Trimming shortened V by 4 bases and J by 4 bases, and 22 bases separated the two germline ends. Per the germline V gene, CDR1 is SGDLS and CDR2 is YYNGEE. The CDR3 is CASSPRKVPGRSDTQYF. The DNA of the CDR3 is TGTGCCAGCAGCCCCCGGAAAGTCCCAGGGAGGTCAGATACGCAGTATTTT.

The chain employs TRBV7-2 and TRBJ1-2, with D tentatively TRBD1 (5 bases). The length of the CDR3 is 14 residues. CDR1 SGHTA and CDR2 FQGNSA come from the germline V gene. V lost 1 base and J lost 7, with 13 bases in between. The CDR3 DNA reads TGTGCCAGCAGCTTAGGCAGGGTTATGAGTGGCTACACCTTC. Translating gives CASSLGRVMSGYTF.

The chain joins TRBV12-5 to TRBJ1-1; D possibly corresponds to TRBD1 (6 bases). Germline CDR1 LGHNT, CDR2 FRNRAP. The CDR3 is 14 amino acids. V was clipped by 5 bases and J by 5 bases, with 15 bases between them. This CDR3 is CASGPGGAWTEAFF. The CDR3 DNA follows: TGTGCTAGTGGTCCGGGGGGGGCATGGACTGAAGCTTTCTTT.

The CDR3 bases are TGCAGTGCTAGTAACCTCGGGGCAGGGGTTTATGGCTACACCTTC. Translating it yields CSASNLGAGVYGYTF. The V call is TRBV20-1, the J call TRBJ1-2; perhaps TRBD1 as D (6 bases). CDR3 size: 15 residues. Between the trimmed V and J ends, which lost 3 bases and 5 bases, there was a span of 19 bases. The germline V gene encodes CDR1 DFQATT and CDR2 SNEGSKA (reference sequence).

The CDR3, as DNA: TGTGCCAGTAGTATAATGACAGTCACAGGAGAGACCCAGTACTTC. Its translation is CASSIMTVTGETQYF. V and J are TRBV19 and TRBJ2-5; maybe TRBD1 (5 bases). Trimming took 2 bases from V and 4 from J, leaving 14 bases between them. Per the germline V gene, CDR1 is LNHDA and CDR2 is SQIVND (reference sequence). The CDR3 is made up of 15 amino acids.

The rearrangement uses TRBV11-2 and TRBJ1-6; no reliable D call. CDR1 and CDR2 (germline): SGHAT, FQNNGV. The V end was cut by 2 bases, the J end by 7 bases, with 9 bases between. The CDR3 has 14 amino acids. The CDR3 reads CASSLSHRNSPLHF. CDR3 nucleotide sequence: TGTGCCAGCAGCTTATCCCACAGAAATTCACCCCTCCACTTT.

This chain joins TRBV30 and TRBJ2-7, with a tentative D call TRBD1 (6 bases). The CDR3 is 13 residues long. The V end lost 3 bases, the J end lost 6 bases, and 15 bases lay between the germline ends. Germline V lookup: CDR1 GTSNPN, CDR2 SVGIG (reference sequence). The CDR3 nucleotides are TGTGCCTGGAGGCCCAGGGGTCAACGCGAGCAGTACTTC. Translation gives CAWRPRGQREQYF.

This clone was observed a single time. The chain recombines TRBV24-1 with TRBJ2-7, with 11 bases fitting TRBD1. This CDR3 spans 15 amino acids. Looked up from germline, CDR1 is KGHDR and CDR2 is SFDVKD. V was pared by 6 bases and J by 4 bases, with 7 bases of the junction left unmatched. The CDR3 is CATSHPGQGVYEQYF. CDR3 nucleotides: TGTGCCACCAGTCATCCGGGACAGGGGGTATACGAGCAGTACTTC.

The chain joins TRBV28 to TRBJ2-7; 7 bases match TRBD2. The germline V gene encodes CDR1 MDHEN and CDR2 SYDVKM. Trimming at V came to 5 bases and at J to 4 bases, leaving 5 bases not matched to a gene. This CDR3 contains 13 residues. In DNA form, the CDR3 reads TGTGCCAGCAGTCGCGGGGGACGTTACGAGCAGTACTTC. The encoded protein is CASSRGGRYEQYF.

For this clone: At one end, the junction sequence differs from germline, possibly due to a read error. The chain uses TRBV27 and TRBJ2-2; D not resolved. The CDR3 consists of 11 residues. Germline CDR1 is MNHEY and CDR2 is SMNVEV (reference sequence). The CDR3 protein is CASSNSGELFF. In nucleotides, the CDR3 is TGTGCCAGCAGCAACAGCGGGGAGCTGTTTTTT.

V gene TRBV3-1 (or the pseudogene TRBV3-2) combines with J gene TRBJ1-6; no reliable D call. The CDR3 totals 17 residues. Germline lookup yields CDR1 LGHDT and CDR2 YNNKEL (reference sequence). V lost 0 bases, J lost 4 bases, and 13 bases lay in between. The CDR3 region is CASSQDLGTAYNSPLHF. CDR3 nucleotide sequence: TGTGCCAGCAGCCAAGATCTTGGCACAGCTTATAATTCACCCCTCCACTTT.

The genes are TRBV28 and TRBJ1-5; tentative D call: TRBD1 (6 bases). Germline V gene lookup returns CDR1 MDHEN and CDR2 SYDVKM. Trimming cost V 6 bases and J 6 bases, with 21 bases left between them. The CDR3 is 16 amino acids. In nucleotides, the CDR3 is TGTGCCAGCAGACCCCGATGGACAGTCCCGCCTCAGCCCCAGCATTTT. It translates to CASRPRWTVPPQPQHF.

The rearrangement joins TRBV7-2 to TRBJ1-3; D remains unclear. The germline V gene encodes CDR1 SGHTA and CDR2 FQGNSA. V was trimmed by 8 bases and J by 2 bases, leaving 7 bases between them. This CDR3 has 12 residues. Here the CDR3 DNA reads TGTGCCAGCGCGCCTCCTGGAAACACCATATATTTT. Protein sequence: CASAPPGNTIYF. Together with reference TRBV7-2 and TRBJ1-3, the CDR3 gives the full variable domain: GAGVSQSPSNKVTEKGKDVELRCDPISGHTALYWYRQSLGQGLEFLIYFQGNSAPDKSGLPSDRFSAERTGGSVSTLTIQRTQQEDSAVYLCASAPPGNTIYFGEGSWLTVV.

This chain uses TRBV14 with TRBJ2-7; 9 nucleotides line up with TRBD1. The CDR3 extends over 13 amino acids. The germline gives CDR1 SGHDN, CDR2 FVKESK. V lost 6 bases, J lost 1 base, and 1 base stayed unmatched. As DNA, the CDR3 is TGTGCCAGCAGGGACAGGGGATCCTACGAGCAGTACTTC. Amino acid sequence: CASRDRGSYEQYF. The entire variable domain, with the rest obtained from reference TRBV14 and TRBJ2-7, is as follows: EAGVTQFPSHSVIEKGQTVTLRCDPISGHDNLYWYRRVMGKEIKFLLHFVKESKQDESGMPNNRFLAERTGGTYSTLKVQPAELEDSGVYFCASRDRGSYEQYFGPGTRLTVT.

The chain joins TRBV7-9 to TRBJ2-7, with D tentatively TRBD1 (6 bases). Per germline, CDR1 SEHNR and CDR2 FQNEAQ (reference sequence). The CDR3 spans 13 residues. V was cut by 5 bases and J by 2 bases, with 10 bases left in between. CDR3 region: CASSRQEPYEQYF. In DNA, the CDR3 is TGTGCCAGCAGCCGACAGGAACCCTACGAGCAGTACTTC.

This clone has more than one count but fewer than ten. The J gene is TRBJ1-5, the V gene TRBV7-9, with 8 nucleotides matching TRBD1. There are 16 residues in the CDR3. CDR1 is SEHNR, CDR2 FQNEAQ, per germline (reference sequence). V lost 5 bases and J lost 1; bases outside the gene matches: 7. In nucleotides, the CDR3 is TGTGCCAGCAGCCCCGGACAGGGCGGGAGCAATCAGCCCCAGCATTTT. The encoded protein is CASSPGQGGSNQPQHF. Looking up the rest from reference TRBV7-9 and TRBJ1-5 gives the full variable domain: DTGVSQNPRHKITKRGQNVTFRCDPISEHNRLYWYRQTLGQGPEFLTYFQNEAQLEKSRLLSDRFSAERPKGSFSTLEIQRTEQGDSAMYLCASSPGQGGSNQPQHFGDGTRLSIL.

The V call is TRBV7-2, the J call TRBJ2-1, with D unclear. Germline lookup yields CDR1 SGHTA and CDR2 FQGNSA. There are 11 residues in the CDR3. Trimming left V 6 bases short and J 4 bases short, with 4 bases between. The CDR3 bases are TGTGCCAGCAGTACTTACAATGAGCAGTTCTTC. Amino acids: CASSTYNEQFF.

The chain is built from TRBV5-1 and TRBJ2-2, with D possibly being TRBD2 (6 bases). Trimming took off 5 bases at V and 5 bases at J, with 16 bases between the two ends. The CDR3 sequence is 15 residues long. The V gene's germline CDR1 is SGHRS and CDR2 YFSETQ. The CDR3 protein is CASSRGGGKTGELFF. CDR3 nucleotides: TGCGCCAGCAGTCGTGGTGGCGGGAAGACCGGGGAGCTGTTTTTT.